The sequence of this T cell receptor (beta chain) was determined in a study of radiotherapy plus CTLA-4 blockade in lung cancer. For the study at large: The study recorded objective responses in 15% to 20% of patients and disease control in around 33%.

V lost 0 bases and J lost 4; bases outside the gene matches: 8. Per germline, CDR1 SGHTA and CDR2 FQGNSA. The CDR3 has 17 residues. With regard to this clone: The antigen is not known.

CTLA-4 blockade with ipilimumab, together with focal radiation, was given to patients with chemo-refractory metastatic non-small-cell lung cancer. Study-wide findings and caveats: Clones derived from tumor TCRs expanded in blood after radiotherapy plus ipilimumab.

The repertoire was sequenced with immunoSEQ multiplex PCR; TCRdb's copy has only in-frame clones and lacks some. The repertoire includes 70,000 to 90,000 clones, over 70% of them detected once, and approximately 24% sits in the top ten. The TCR sequence derives from a human donor with non-small cell lung cancer whose response to radiotherapy plus ipilimumab could not be evaluated. Some clones in this sample may be carry-over from other donors' samples. Sequenced here: peripheral blood, sampled from a patient treated with radiotherapy plus ipilimumab. V and J are TRBV7-2 and TRBJ2-5, with 10 bases identical to TRBD2. CDR3 residues: CASSLAPASGGRETQYF. The CDR3 DNA sequence: TGTGCCAGCAGCTTAGCCCCTGCTAGCGGGGGAAGAGAGACCCAGTACTTC. Drawing the rest from reference TRBV7-2 and TRBJ2-5, the complete variable domain is GAGVSQSPSNKVTEKGKDVELRCDPISGHTALYWYRQSLGQGLEFLIYFQGNSAPDKSGLPSDRFSAERTGGSVSTLTIQRTQQEDSAVYLCASSLAPASGGRETQYFGPGTRLLVL.